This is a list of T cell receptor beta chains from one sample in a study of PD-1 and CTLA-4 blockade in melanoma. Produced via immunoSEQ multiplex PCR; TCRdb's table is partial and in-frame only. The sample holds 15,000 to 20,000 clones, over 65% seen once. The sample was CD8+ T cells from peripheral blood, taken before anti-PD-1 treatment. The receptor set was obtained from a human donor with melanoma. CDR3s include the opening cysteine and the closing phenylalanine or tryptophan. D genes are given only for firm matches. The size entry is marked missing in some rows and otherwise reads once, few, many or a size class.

CDR3 DNA: TGTGCCATCAGTGAATGGACTAGCGTCTACAATGAGCAGTTCTTC; CDR3 protein: CAISEWTSVYNEQFF; D gene: TRBD2; clone size: NA; J gene: TRBJ2-1; V gene: TRBV10-3
CDR3 DNA: TGTGCCAGCAGCTTGAATCCGGGGGCTTCCTACGAGCAGTACTTC; CDR3 protein: CASSLNPGASYEQYF; D gene: NA; clone size: NA; J gene: TRBJ2-7; V gene: TRBV5-4
CDR3 DNA: TGTGCCAGCAGTTTGTACGCGGTGGTCGAGCAGTACTTC; CDR3 protein: CASSLYAVVEQYF; D gene: NA; clone size: NA; J gene: TRBJ2-7; V gene: TRBV12-3/TRBV12-4
CDR3 DNA: TGTGCCAGCAGCGGATCAGGCGCGAGTGAAAAACTGTTTTTT; CDR3 protein: CASSGSGASEKLFF; D gene: NA; clone size: NA; J gene: TRBJ1-4; V gene: TRBV9
CDR3 DNA: TGCGCCAGCAGCGACCCCAGCGGGGGGGCGGAAGAGACCCAGTACTTC; CDR3 protein: CASSDPSGGAEETQYF; D gene: TRBD2; clone size: NA; J gene: TRBJ2-5; V gene: TRBV10-2
CDR3 DNA: TGTGCCACCAGCACGGAGGGGGGTAACGAGCAGTACTTC; CDR3 protein: CATSTEGGNEQYF; D gene: NA; clone size: NA; J gene: TRBJ2-7; V gene: TRBV15
CDR3 DNA: TGTGCCACCAGTGATTGGCTTGGCCAGCCCCAGCATTTT; CDR3 protein: CATSDWLGQPQHF; D gene: NA; clone size: NA; J gene: TRBJ1-5; V gene: TRBV24-1
CDR3 DNA: TGTGCCAGCAGCCGAAGCAATCAGCCCCAGCATTTT; CDR3 protein: CASSRSNQPQHF; D gene: NA; clone size: NA; J gene: TRBJ1-5; V gene: TRBV13
CDR3 DNA: TGTGCCAGCACGGACCTGAGACAAGAGACCCAGTACTTC; CDR3 protein: CASTDLRQETQYF; D gene: NA; clone size: NA; J gene: TRBJ2-5; V gene: TRBV6-5
CDR3 DNA: TGTGCCTGGAGCGGCCCAGAGAGAGCTTTCTTT; CDR3 protein: CAWSGPERAFF; D gene: NA; clone size: NA; J gene: TRBJ1-1; V gene: TRBV30
CDR3 DNA: TGCGCCAGCAGCCAAGGAATCGGACAGCTGAACACTGAAGCTTTCTTT; CDR3 protein: CASSQGIGQLNTEAFF; D gene: NA; clone size: NA; J gene: TRBJ1-1; V gene: TRBV4-1
CDR3 DNA: TGTGCCTGGAGTGTAATAAGTTTGAGGACAGCAACTAATGAAAAACTGTTTTTT; CDR3 protein: CAWSVISLRTATNEKLFF; D gene: NA; clone size: NA; J gene: TRBJ1-4; V gene: TRBV30
CDR3 DNA: TGTGCCAGCAGTTACTCACGGACAGGCGGGAGTGGCTACACCTTC; CDR3 protein: CASSYSRTGGSGYTF; D gene: TRBD1; clone size: NA; J gene: TRBJ1-2; V gene: TRBV6-5
CDR3 DNA: TGCAGCGTTGAATGGGGGAGGAACCAGCCCCAGCATTTT; CDR3 protein: CSVEWGRNQPQHF; D gene: NA; clone size: NA; J gene: TRBJ1-5; V gene: TRBV29-1
CDR3 DNA: TGTGCCAGCAGCCCAGGGACAGGGCGGCATGGCTACACCTTC; CDR3 protein: CASSPGTGRHGYTF; D gene: TRBD1; clone size: few; J gene: TRBJ1-2; V gene: TRBV5-6
CDR3 DNA: TGCAGCGTTGATCTTCCCCGGGGGACAGGGGACACTGAAGCTTTCTTT; CDR3 protein: CSVDLPRGTGDTEAFF; D gene: TRBD1; clone size: NA; J gene: TRBJ1-1; V gene: TRBV29-1
CDR3 DNA: TGTGCCAGCAGCCCTCAAGTCAGCTACGAGCAGTACTTC; CDR3 protein: CASSPQVSYEQYF; D gene: NA; clone size: few; J gene: TRBJ2-7; V gene: TRBV3-1/TRBV3-2
CDR3 DNA: TGTGCCAGCAGCTTAGTCCTGAAGGGGCGGTACAATGAGCAGTTCTTC; CDR3 protein: CASSLVLKGRYNEQFF; D gene: NA; clone size: NA; J gene: TRBJ2-1; V gene: TRBV7-2
CDR3 DNA: TGTGCCAGCAGTTACTCGAAAGTTCCCTACGAGCAGTACTTC; CDR3 protein: CASSYSKVPYEQYF; D gene: NA; clone size: NA; J gene: TRBJ2-7; V gene: TRBV6-5
CDR3 DNA: TGTGCCAGCAGTGAATGGAGACAGGGGTCGGTCGCGCAGTACTTC; CDR3 protein: CASSEWRQGSVAQYF; D gene: TRBD1; clone size: few; J gene: TRBJ2-7; V gene: TRBV2
CDR3 DNA: TGTGCCACCAGCAGAGATCCCTGGGACAGTTATTCCTACGAGCAGTACTTC; CDR3 protein: CATSRDPWDSYSYEQYF; D gene: TRBD1; clone size: NA; J gene: TRBJ2-7; V gene: TRBV15
CDR3 DNA: TGTGCCACCAGTGAATCGGACAGGGCGGGCCGGGGGGTCAATGAGCAGTTCTTC; CDR3 protein: CATSESDRAGRGVNEQFF; D gene: NA; clone size: NA; J gene: TRBJ2-1; V gene: TRBV24-1
CDR3 DNA: TGCAGCGTTGAATGGGCGGACACCAACACTGAAGCTTTCTTT; CDR3 protein: CSVEWADTNTEAFF; D gene: NA; clone size: NA; J gene: TRBJ1-1; V gene: TRBV29-1
CDR3 DNA: TGTGCCAGCAGGGAGACAGGGGGCAATCAGCCCCAGCATTTT; CDR3 protein: CASRETGGNQPQHF; D gene: TRBD1; clone size: once; J gene: TRBJ1-5; V gene: TRBV28
CDR3 DNA: TGTGCCACCAGTGATTCAGCGGGAGGGCCTTACAATGAGCAGTTCTTC; CDR3 protein: CATSDSAGGPYNEQFF; D gene: TRBD2; clone size: NA; J gene: TRBJ2-1; V gene: TRBV24-1
CDR3 DNA: TGTGCCCGGGATCAGGACGGAGCTAATGAAAAACTGTTTTTT; CDR3 protein: CARDQDGANEKLFF; D gene: NA; clone size: once; J gene: TRBJ1-4; V gene: TRBV30
CDR3 DNA: TGTGCCAGCAGTGACAGGGTTGGGAACACTGAAGCTTTCTTT; CDR3 protein: CASSDRVGNTEAFF; D gene: TRBD1; clone size: NA; J gene: TRBJ1-1; V gene: TRBV27
CDR3 DNA: TGTGCCAGCATTGGGGACATGGGCGATGGCTACACCTTC; CDR3 protein: CASIGDMGDGYTF; D gene: NA; clone size: NA; J gene: TRBJ1-2; V gene: TRBV2
CDR3 DNA: TGCAGCAACAGGGCCCGCACAGATACGCAGTATTTT; CDR3 protein: CSNRARTDTQYF; D gene: NA; clone size: NA; J gene: TRBJ2-3; V gene: TRBV29-1
CDR3 DNA: TGTGCCATCCTCGACCCGGGGGGAGATAACTATGGCTACACCTTC; CDR3 protein: CAILDPGGDNYGYTF; D gene: NA; clone size: few; J gene: TRBJ1-2; V gene: TRBV10-3
CDR3 DNA: TGTGCCTGCTCCGACCCGCGCTACACCTTC; CDR3 protein: CACSDPRYTF; D gene: NA; clone size: NA; J gene: TRBJ1-2; V gene: TRBV30
CDR3 DNA: TGTGCCATCCGCCCGGAATCTAACTATGGCTACACCTTC; CDR3 protein: CAIRPESNYGYTF; D gene: NA; clone size: NA; J gene: TRBJ1-2; V gene: TRBV10-3
CDR3 DNA: TGCAGCGTTGCTGGGACTAGCGGGAGCTCCTACAATGAGCAGTTCTTC; CDR3 protein: CSVAGTSGSSYNEQFF; D gene: TRBD2; clone size: few; J gene: TRBJ2-1; V gene: TRBV29-1
CDR3 DNA: TGTGCCAGCAGCCCCTGGTCCAGGGTAGGCTACACCTTC; CDR3 protein: CASSPWSRVGYTF; D gene: NA; clone size: NA; J gene: TRBJ1-2; V gene: TRBV7-9
CDR3 DNA: TGCGCCAGCAGCCAGACTAGCGGAGGGCACAACGAGCAGTACTTC; CDR3 protein: CASSQTSGGHNEQYF; D gene: TRBD2; clone size: NA; J gene: TRBJ2-7; V gene: TRBV4-1
CDR3 DNA: TGTGCCAGTAGTAGGGACAGCGGGGACACTGAAGCTTTCTTT; CDR3 protein: CASSRDSGDTEAFF; D gene: TRBD1; clone size: few; J gene: TRBJ1-1; V gene: TRBV19
CDR3 DNA: TGTGCCAGCAGTTTCCTTGGGGGTTATCAGCCCCAGCATTTT; CDR3 protein: CASSFLGGYQPQHF; D gene: NA; clone size: NA; J gene: TRBJ1-5; V gene: TRBV27
CDR3 DNA: TGCGCCAGCAGCCCCGGGGCGGGGGCTGTCACTGAAGCTTTCTTT; CDR3 protein: CASSPGAGAVTEAFF; D gene: NA; clone size: once; J gene: TRBJ1-1; V gene: TRBV4-1
CDR3 DNA: TGTGCCAGCAGGTCCGGGACGAAGTACAATGAGCAGTTCTTC; CDR3 protein: CASRSGTKYNEQFF; D gene: NA; clone size: few; J gene: TRBJ2-1; V gene: TRBV6-5
CDR3 DNA: TGTGCCTGGACGGTGGCAGGGCTCACCGGGGAGCTGTTTTTT; CDR3 protein: CAWTVAGLTGELFF; D gene: NA; clone size: NA; J gene: TRBJ2-2; V gene: TRBV30
CDR3 DNA: TGTGCCAGCAGTTACGGCCCCGGGGGGAACACTGAAGCTTTCTTT; CDR3 protein: CASSYGPGGNTEAFF; D gene: NA; clone size: few; J gene: TRBJ1-1; V gene: TRBV6-5
CDR3 DNA: TGTGCCAGCAGGGGGACAGGGCGGGACGAGCAGTACTTC; CDR3 protein: CASRGTGRDEQYF; D gene: TRBD1; clone size: few; J gene: TRBJ2-7; V gene: TRBV6-5
CDR3 DNA: TGTGCCAGCAGCTTGGGCGTAGGGAAGGGCACCGGGGAGCTGTTTTTT; CDR3 protein: CASSLGVGKGTGELFF; D gene: NA; clone size: NA; J gene: TRBJ2-2; V gene: TRBV5-5
CDR3 DNA: TGTGCCAGCTGCTTAACCTCCGGGACAGGGGATTCACCCCTCCACTTT; CDR3 protein: CASCLTSGTGDSPLHF; D gene: TRBD1; clone size: NA; J gene: TRBJ1-6; V gene: TRBV2
CDR3 DNA: TGTGCCAGCAGTTGGGACAGGGTGACAGATACGCAGTATTTT; CDR3 protein: CASSWDRVTDTQYF; D gene: TRBD1; clone size: NA; J gene: TRBJ2-3; V gene: TRBV6-2/TRBV6-3
CDR3 DNA: TGCGCCAGCAGCTTCGACAGTTCTGAAGCTTTCTTT; CDR3 protein: CASSFDSSEAFF; D gene: NA; clone size: few; J gene: TRBJ1-1; V gene: TRBV5-1
CDR3 DNA: TGTGCCTGGAGGGGCGCCGGGACTGAAAGCTATGGCTACACCTTC; CDR3 protein: CAWRGAGTESYGYTF; D gene: NA; clone size: NA; J gene: TRBJ1-2; V gene: TRBV30
CDR3 DNA: TGTGCCTGGGGAGGGGACGGTGGTGAGCAGTTCTTC; CDR3 protein: CAWGGDGGEQFF; D gene: NA; clone size: NA; J gene: TRBJ2-1; V gene: TRBV30
CDR3 DNA: TGCGCCAGCAGCTCCGGGACGGATCCAACGCAGTACTTC; CDR3 protein: CASSSGTDPTQYF; D gene: NA; clone size: NA; J gene: TRBJ2-7; V gene: TRBV4-1
CDR3 DNA: TGTGCCAGCAGCCCTAGCGGGAGCTACTACGAGCAGTACTTC; CDR3 protein: CASSPSGSYYEQYF; D gene: TRBD2; clone size: NA; J gene: TRBJ2-7; V gene: TRBV7-9
CDR3 DNA: TGCGCCAGCATCCTGGACCTTAGCGGGAGACCCTACAATGAGCAGTTCTTC; CDR3 protein: CASILDLSGRPYNEQFF; D gene: TRBD2; clone size: NA; J gene: TRBJ2-1; V gene: TRBV10-2
CDR3 DNA: TGTGCCAGCAGCCCCCAGGGGGGAAGGCGCCACGAGCAGTACTTC; CDR3 protein: CASSPQGGRRHEQYF; D gene: NA; clone size: NA; J gene: TRBJ2-7; V gene: TRBV7-9
CDR3 DNA: TGTGCCAGCAGCCAGGAGACAGGGCTGGGTACTGAAGCTTTCTTT; CDR3 protein: CASSQETGLGTEAFF; D gene: TRBD1; clone size: NA; J gene: TRBJ1-1; V gene: TRBV4-2
CDR3 DNA: TGTGCCAGCAGCTTAGCGTGGAGGACTAGCGGGAGGAAAGGAGAGACCCAGTACTTC; CDR3 protein: CASSLAWRTSGRKGETQYF; D gene: TRBD2; clone size: NA; J gene: TRBJ2-5; V gene: TRBV7-6
CDR3 DNA: TGTGCCAGAGGACAGAGAGCTTTCTTT; CDR3 protein: CARGQRAFF; D gene: NA; clone size: NA; J gene: TRBJ1-1; V gene: TRBV6-4
CDR3 DNA: TGCAGCGTTGTAGAGGTCATGGACACTGAAGCTTTCTTT; CDR3 protein: CSVVEVMDTEAFF; D gene: NA; clone size: NA; J gene: TRBJ1-1; V gene: TRBV29-1
CDR3 DNA: TGTGCCAGCAGCGCATCGGGGGGTCAGCCCCAGCATTTT; CDR3 protein: CASSASGGQPQHF; D gene: NA; clone size: once; J gene: TRBJ1-5; V gene: TRBV6-6
CDR3 DNA: TGTGCCAGCTCACCGAGAACGGGACAGCCCAACTATGGCTACACCTTC; CDR3 protein: CASSPRTGQPNYGYTF; D gene: TRBD1; clone size: few; J gene: TRBJ1-2; V gene: TRBV18
CDR3 DNA: TGTGCCAGCAGCGCCCTTAACTATGGCTACACCTTC; CDR3 protein: CASSALNYGYTF; D gene: NA; clone size: NA; J gene: TRBJ1-2; V gene: TRBV5-4